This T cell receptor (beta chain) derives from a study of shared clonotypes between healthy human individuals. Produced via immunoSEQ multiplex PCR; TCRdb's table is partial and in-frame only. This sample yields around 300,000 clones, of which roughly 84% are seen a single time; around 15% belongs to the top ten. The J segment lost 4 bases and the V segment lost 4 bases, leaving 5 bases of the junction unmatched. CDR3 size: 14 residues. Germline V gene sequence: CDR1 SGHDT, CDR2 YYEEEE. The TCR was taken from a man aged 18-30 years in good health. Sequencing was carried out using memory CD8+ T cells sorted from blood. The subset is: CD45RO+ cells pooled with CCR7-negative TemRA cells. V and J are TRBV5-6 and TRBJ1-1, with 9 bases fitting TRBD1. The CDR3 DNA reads TGTGCCAGCAGCCCACAGGGGGCGGGCACTGAAGCTTTCTTT. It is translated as CASSPQGAGTEAFF.